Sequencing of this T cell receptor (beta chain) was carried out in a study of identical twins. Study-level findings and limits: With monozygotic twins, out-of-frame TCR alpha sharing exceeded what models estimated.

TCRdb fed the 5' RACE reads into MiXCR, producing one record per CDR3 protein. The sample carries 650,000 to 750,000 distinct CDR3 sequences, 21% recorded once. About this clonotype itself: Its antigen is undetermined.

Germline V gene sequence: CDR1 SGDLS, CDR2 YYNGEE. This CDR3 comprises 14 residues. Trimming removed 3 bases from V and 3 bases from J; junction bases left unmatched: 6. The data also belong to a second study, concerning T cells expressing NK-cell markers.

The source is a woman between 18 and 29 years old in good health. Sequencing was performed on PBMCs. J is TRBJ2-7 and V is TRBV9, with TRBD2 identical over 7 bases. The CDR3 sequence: CASSAATSSYEQYF. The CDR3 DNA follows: TGTGCCAGCAGCGCTGCGACTAGCAGCTACGAGCAGTACTTC.